The T cell receptor (beta chain) under discussion was sequenced for a study of T cells in localized non-small cell lung cancer (dated by TCRdb to the early 2020s). For the wider study: The study analyzed T cell repertoires of hundreds of early-stage NSCLC patients, comparing tumors and uninvolved tumor-adjacent lungs. The cohort was made up of hundreds of treatment-naive NSCLC patients whose localized lung tumors had been resected. NSCLC patients had a mean age of roughly 66 years, and around 140 were male and 107 female. The study at large found these results: Because multi-region tumor sequencing was not performed, intratumor heterogeneity could not be ruled out. Uninvolved tumor-adjacent lung showed the highest T cell clonality, higher than tumor, which suggests more focused antigenic responses in the uninvolved tumor-adjacent lung. Higher blood T cell density associated with longer overall survival, while higher adjacent-lung clonality associated with shorter survival. Because the study design was exploratory, TCR variables were selected using unadjusted p-values without false-discovery rate correction. A median of roughly 56 of the top 100 tumor clones were detected in paired uninvolved adjacent lung, and 28 of these tumor clones were also found among the top 100 clones of the paired uninvolved adjacent lung.

The CDR3 runs 14 residues from the cysteine to the phenylalanine. The DNA shown is the 42-base CDR3, in frame from base 1. CDR1 and CDR2 are read off the germline V gene (reference sequence) as LNHDA and SQIVND. V is pared back by 10 bases and J by 8 bases, with 18 bases lying between the germline termini. The immunoSEQ Assay was used to sequence TCR beta CDR3 regions from DNA. As for the original processing: To compute T cell density, TCR beta template counts were normalized to usable DNA, which was estimated by amplifying housekeeping genes. Richness was estimated with the preseqR package, extrapolating to 400,000 templates for PBMC samples and 120,000 templates for tissue samples. Clonality was calculated as one minus Pielou's evenness. Differential abundance testing on productive amino-acid clonotypes, with a minimum total count of 5 and an alpha of 0.1, was used to identify tissue-enriched TCRs. The Jaccard Index and the Morisita Overlap Index were used to measure how much the repertoires overlapped between compartments. TCR beta CDR3s were clustered by GLIPH together with public tetramer-defined viral CDR3s, and at least three viral sequences plus V-gene enrichment were required for viral motifs. TCRdb retrieved this table from immuneACCESS and kept in-frame rearrangements only. Not all clones are present; in checked studies, unresolved V genes account for under half, and no reason is known for the remainder. V and J calls and clone size are copied from that table; D and trimming were computed from the DNA. The sample table lists 20,000 to 25,000 clones, 87% of them with a count of one. The leading ten clones occupy 10% to 15% of the sample.

At diagnosis, peripheral blood, uninvolved tumor-adjacent lung and tumor were collected and stored as a combination of fresh-frozen and FFPE material. Blood samples were analyzed as peripheral blood mononuclear cells for TCR repertoire profiling. As to this clone: Its specific antigen is unknown. No qualities accompany the bases; no much larger clone lies one base away.

The V and J genes are TRBV19 and TRBJ1-6; 6 matching bases give a weak D call of TRBD1. This clonotype originated in a man aged 40 to 70 with stage II squamous cell lung carcinoma. The specimen comprised PBMCs, sampled before any cancer treatment. The DNA sequence is as follows: TGTGCCACAGCCCCAGGGGAAGGGGATTCACCCCTCCACTTT. This gives the protein CATAPGEGDSPLHF.